This T cell receptor beta chain was recorded in a study of molecular identifiers for immune sequencing clone quantification (dated by TCRdb to 2016 to 2019). Study-level background: For a replicate experiment, the RNA from either roughly 18,000 or 92,000 naive CD8 T cells was divided into five aliquots, and four of those aliquots went on to sequencing. CD8 T cells were used in a methods study to benchmark molecular-identifier clustering-based TCR repertoire sequencing (MIDCIRS) and TCR RNA copy counting.

Results the study describes overall, beyond this receptor: Highly expanded clone sizes could be underestimated because identical TCR molecules may share a barcode. Naive libraries contained spiked-in Jurkat TCR RNA (around ten copies' worth), which is not part of the donor repertoire. When barcode sub-clustering was left out, chimeric consensus sequences inflated TCR diversity, with chimeras reaching as high as 47%. Modeling indicated approximately 2.7 TCR RNA copies recovered per cell, compared with roughly 9.7 by digital PCR, which implies a capture efficiency of 25% to 35%. Clones above 20 RNA copies held over 97% of molecules in CMV-specific effector cells but under 1% in naive cells. Even against a background of about a million naive CD8 T cells, spiked-in Jurkat TCR RNA amounting to a single cell's worth was reported to be detectable.

Naive CD8 T cell libraries were made from about 20,000 to 1,000,000 sorted cells using 10%, 30% or 50% of purified RNA. Naive CD8 T cells were FACS-sorted as CD8+CD4-CCR7+CD45RA+ on a BD FACSAria II into RLT Plus buffer. To test detection sensitivity, Jurkat RNA equivalent to more than eight TCR copies was spiked into samples of about 19,000-1,000,000 naive CD8 T cells. CD8 T cells were enriched with RosetteSep CD8+ T Cell Enrichment Cocktail and Ficoll-Paque, followed by ACK red cell lysis. CDR1 and CDR2 (MGHRA, YSYEKL) derive from the germline V gene. CDR3 length: 15 amino acids, cysteine to phenylalanine. The only DNA kept is the CDR3, 45 bases in frame from the first base. Receptors were amplified or captured by PCR. The sample was run on an Illumina HiSeq 4000. Bulk TCR libraries were generated as previously described, with the TCR primers listed in Table S5 used. The Qiagen AllPrep DNA/RNA kit was used to purify total RNA. Before any analysis, reads coming from multiple sequencing runs of the same library were combined into one pool. The published analysis was carried out like this. Reads were retained only if an exact TCR constant sequence was present, and the retained reads were trimmed to 150 nt and grouped according to their 12-nt molecular barcodes. Within each barcode group, reads were sub-clustered at a 15% Levenshtein threshold, and quality-weighted consensus sequences were built per RNA molecule. Non-functional sequences were removed, as were lower-count sequences one edit away from another. Based on fitting two negative binomial distributions, any barcode sub-cluster with under 20% of the maximum read count was discarded. TCRdb passed the public sequencing reads through fastp at Q25 and MiXCR, retaining productive beta sequences. Every entry covers one CDR3 protein and lists the most common genes and DNA from its rows. What appears here as the V and J calls and clone size reflects TCRdb's work, not the paper's. This sample has 550,000 to 750,000 distinct CDR3 sequences in its table, and 15% to 20% of those were observed once. 0.85% of the sample rests with the top ten.

Details on this clonotype: Which antigen it targets is not known. A junction end diverges from the germline sequence, so it may reflect a read error.

The chain was built from TRBV4-1 and TRBJ2-7, with 8 middle bases fitting TRBD1. This clonotype was sampled from a human donor in good health. Some libraries in this study had Jurkat cell RNA spiked in. The sequenced sample was naive CD8+ T cells from blood, with Jurkat cell RNA spiked in. The cell subset or site label, as the study defines it: FACS-sorted CD8+CD4-CCR7+CD45RA+ naive T cells. The DNA is TGCACCAGCAGCCCCCGACAGGGGAGCGCCTACGAGCAGTACTTC. Its translation is CTSSPRQGSAYEQYF.